This T cell receptor beta chain stems from a study of blood T cell repertoires in COVID-19. Study in general: Samples came from the United States, Italy and Spain, spanning acute and convalescent COVID-19. T cells, B-cell-depleted T cells, or PBMCs supplied cDNA or gDNA.

Under the authors' procedure: Using reference gene primer amplification, nucleated cell counts were estimated. Measured with immunoSEQ multiplex PCR; TCRdb has only the in-frame clones, and not every one. That table is the source of V, J and clone size, and D and trimming were worked out from the DNA. The sample has 80,000 to 95,000 clones; 85% are singletons. Material: peripheral blood. The sequence was obtained from an elderly man with acute or convalescent COVID-19.

As DNA, the CDR3 is TGTGCCAGCAGCCCCGGACAGGGGGCAATCGGGGAGCTGTTTTTT. Translation: CASSPGQGAIGELFF. V usage is TRBV11-2 and J usage is TRBJ2-2; 11 positions match TRBD1. Looked up from germline, CDR1 is SGHAT and CDR2 is FQNNGV. V lost 5 bases and J lost 7; bases outside the gene matches: 6. CDR3 length: 15 amino acids.